This T cell receptor (beta chain) stems from a study of beta chain features in type 1 diabetes. CDR3 length: 16 residues. Trimming shortened V by 5 bases and J by 0 bases, and 14 bases separated the two germline ends. CDR1 is SGHTA and CDR2 is FQGNSA in the germline V gene. Expressed TCRB transcripts were sequenced after all isolated RNA was converted to cDNA. TCRdb's copy holds only in-frame clones and misses some; the assay was immunoSEQ multiplex PCR. The sample has 300,000 to 350,000 clones; 12% to 15% are singletons. Material for sequencing was central memory CD4+ T cells from blood. V and J are TRBV7-2 and TRBJ1-5; D ambiguous. The sequence was obtained from a man aged 25 to 40 in good health. CDR3 DNA sequence: TGTGCCAGCAGCCAAGAGAAGGACGGTAGCAATCAGCCCCAGCATTTT. It translates to CASSQEKDGSNQPQHF.